What follows describes a single T cell receptor (beta chain). Other DNA sequences from this sample encode an identical CDR3 as well. These data originate in a study of shared clonotypes between healthy human individuals. This CDR3 contains 15 residues. V was trimmed by 1 base and J by 1 base, leaving 8 bases between them. The germline V gene encodes CDR1 SGHTA and CDR2 FQGNSA. Produced via immunoSEQ multiplex PCR; TCRdb's table is partial and in-frame only. This sample yields roughly 2.4 million clones, of which 95% are seen a single time; roughly 0.13% belongs to the top ten. This receptor was identified in a man aged 18 to 29 in good health. The specimen was naive CD4+ T cells sorted from blood. The subset: CD45RA+ positively selected. V gene TRBV7-2 combines with J gene TRBJ1-5; possibly TRBD1 for D (5 bases). Written as DNA, the CDR3 is TGTGCCAGCAGCTTAGAGGGGACGAGCAATCAGCCCCAGCATTTT. Residues: CASSLEGTSNQPQHF.